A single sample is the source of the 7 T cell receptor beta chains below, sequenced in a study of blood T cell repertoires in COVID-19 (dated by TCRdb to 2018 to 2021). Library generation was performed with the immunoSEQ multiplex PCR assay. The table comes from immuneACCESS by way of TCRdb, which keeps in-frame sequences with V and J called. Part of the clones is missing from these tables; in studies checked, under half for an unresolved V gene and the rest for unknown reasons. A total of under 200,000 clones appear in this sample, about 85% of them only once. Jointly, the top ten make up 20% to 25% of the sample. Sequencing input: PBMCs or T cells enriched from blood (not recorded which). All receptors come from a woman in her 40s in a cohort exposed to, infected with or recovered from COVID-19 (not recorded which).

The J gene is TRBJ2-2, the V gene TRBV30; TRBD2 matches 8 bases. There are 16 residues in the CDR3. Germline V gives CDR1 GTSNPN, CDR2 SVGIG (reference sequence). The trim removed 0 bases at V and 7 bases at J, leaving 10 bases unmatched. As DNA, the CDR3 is TGTGCCTGGAGTGTAACGCCTAGCGGGTCCGGCGGGGAGCTGTTTTTT. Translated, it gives CAWSVTPSGSGGELFF. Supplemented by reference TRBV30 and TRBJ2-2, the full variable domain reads SQTIHQWPATLVQPVGSPLSLECTVEGTSNPNLYWYRQAAGRGLQLLFYSVGIGQISSEVPQNLSASRPQDRQFILSSKKLLLSDSGFYLCAWSVTPSGSGGELFFGEGSRLTVL.

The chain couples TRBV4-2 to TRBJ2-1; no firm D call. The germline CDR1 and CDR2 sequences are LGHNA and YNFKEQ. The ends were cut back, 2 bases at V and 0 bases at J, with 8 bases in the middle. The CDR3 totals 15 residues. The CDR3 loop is CASSQLYSSYNEQFF. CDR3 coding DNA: TGTGCCAGCAGCCAACTTTACAGCTCCTACAATGAGCAGTTCTTC.

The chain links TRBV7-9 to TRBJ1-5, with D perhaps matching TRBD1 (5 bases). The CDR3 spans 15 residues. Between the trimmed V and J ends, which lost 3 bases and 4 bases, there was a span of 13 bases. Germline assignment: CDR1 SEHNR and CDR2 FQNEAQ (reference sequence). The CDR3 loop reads CASSLGAGINQPQHF. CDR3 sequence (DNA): TGTGCCAGCAGCTTGGGTGCAGGGATAAATCAGCCCCAGCATTTT.

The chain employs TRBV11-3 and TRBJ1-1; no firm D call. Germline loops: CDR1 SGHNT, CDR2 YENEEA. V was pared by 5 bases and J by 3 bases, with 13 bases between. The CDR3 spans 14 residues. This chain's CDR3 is CASSLPGSYTEAFF. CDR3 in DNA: TGTGCCAGCAGCCTGCCCGGGTCATACACTGAAGCTTTCTTT.

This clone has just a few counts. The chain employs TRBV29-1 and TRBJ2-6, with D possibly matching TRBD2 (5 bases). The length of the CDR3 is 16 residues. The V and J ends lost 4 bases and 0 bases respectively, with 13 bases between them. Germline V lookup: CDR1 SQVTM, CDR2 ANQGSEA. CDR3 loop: CSVVSGIGSGANVLTF. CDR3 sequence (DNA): TGCAGCGTTGTATCGGGGATCGGCTCTGGGGCCAACGTCCTGACTTTC.

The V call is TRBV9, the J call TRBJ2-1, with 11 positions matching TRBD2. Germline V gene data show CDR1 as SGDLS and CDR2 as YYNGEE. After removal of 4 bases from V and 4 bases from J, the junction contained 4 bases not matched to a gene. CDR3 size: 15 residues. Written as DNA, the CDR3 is TGTGCCAGCAGCCCCACTAGCGGGAGTTACAATGAGCAGTTCTTC. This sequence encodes CASSPTSGSYNEQFF.

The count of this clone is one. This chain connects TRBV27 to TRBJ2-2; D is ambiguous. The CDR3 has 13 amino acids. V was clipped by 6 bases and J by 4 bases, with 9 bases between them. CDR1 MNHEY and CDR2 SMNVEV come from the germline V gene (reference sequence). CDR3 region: CASRQPGTGELFF. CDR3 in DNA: TGTGCCAGCAGACAACCGGGCACCGGGGAGCTGTTTTTT.